A single sample is the source of the 7 T cell receptor beta chains below, sequenced in a study of breast tumors, draining lymph nodes, adjacent tissues. Via MiXCR, TCRdb re-called the multiplex PCR reads, giving one row per CDR3 protein. In the table there are about 6,600 distinct CDR3 sequences, over 40% of which are singletons. Sequencing was done on a sample of tumor-adjacent breast tissue. The receptor source for this set is a female donor with breast cancer. Some clones in this sample may be carry-over from other donors' samples.

By share, this clonotype counts as medium-sized (0.01 to 0.1%). The chain has TRBV6-2 or TRBV6-3 and TRBJ2-7, with 9 bases fitting TRBD2. CDR3 length: 15 residues. Germline V gene data show CDR1 as MNHEY and CDR2 as SVGEGT. The V segment lost 0 bases and the J segment 3 bases; nucleotides outside the gene matches: 3. The CDR3: CASSYSASGNYEQYF. The CDR3 DNA reads TGTGCCAGCAGTTACTCGGCTAGCGGGAACTACGAGCAGTACTTC.

In its sample, this clonotype was seen many times. The V gene is TRBV7-6, the J gene TRBJ2-1, with 10 bases lining up with TRBD2. This CDR3 is built from 15 residues. From germline, CDR1 is SGHVS and CDR2 FNYEAQ. V lost 4 bases and J lost 3; bases outside the gene matches: 3. This CDR3 reads CASSSAGGLYNEQFF. The CDR3 coding sequence is TGTGCCAGCAGCTCAGCGGGAGGGCTCTACAATGAGCAGTTCTTC. The full variable domain, in which reference TRBV7-6 and TRBJ2-1 provide the parts outside the CDR3, is GAGVSQSPRYKVTKRGQDVALRCDPISGHVSLYWYRQALGQGPEFLTYFNYEAQQDKSGLPNDRFSAERPEGSISTLTIQRTEQRDSAMYRCASSSAGGLYNEQFFGPGTRLTVL.

By share, this clonotype counts as medium-sized (0.01 to 0.1%). Compared with germline, one end of the junction differs, possibly owing to a read error. The chain couples TRBV5-1 to TRBJ1-6; D is unresolved. From germline, CDR1 is SGHRS and CDR2 YFSETQ. The CDR3 spans 13 residues. The CDR3 spells CASSLDYNSPLHF. CDR3 nucleotides: TGCGCCAGCAGTTTGGACTATAATTCACCCCTCCACTTT. Looking up the rest from reference TRBV5-1 and TRBJ1-6 gives the full variable domain: KAGVTQTPRYLIKTRGQQVTLSCSPISGHRSVSWYQQTPGQGLQFLFEYFSETQRNKGNFPGRFSGRQFSNSRSEMNVSTLELGDSALYLCASSLDYNSPLHFGNGTRLTVT.

This clonotype was counted a few times. The V and J genes are TRBV4-1 and TRBJ2-7, with D perhaps TRBD2 (5 bases). The CDR3 loop spans 12 amino acids. From germline, CDR1 is MGHRA and CDR2 YSYEKL. V lost 0 bases and J lost 6, with 6 bases in between. Here the CDR3 DNA reads TGCGCCAGCAGCCAAGAAGGAGGCGAGCAGTACTTC. The encoded protein is CASSQEGGEQYF.

This clonotype was counted at least ten times. The chain employs TRBV28 and TRBJ1-2; D is possibly TRBD1 (5 bases). Trimming took 4 bases from V and 3 from J, leaving 9 bases between them. Germline CDR1 is MDHEN and CDR2 is SYDVKM. The CDR3 consists of 13 residues. The CDR3 DNA reads TGTGCCAGCAGTTCCGGGACCCACTATGGCTACACCTTC. Protein sequence: CASSSGTHYGYTF.

This clonotype was detected many times. The V gene is TRBV2, the J gene TRBJ2-1; no definite D call. The germline gives CDR1 SNHLY, CDR2 FYNNEI. The V gene lost 10 bases and the J gene lost 3 bases, with 16 bases spanning the gap. The CDR3 is 14 residues long. The CDR3 DNA is TGTGCCACCAAAATCCGCGCCGGCTACAATGAGCAGTTCTTC. It is translated as CATKIRAGYNEQFF. The variable domain in full, completed from reference TRBV2 and TRBJ2-1, reads EPEVTQTPSHQVTQMGQEVILRCVPISNHLYFYWYRQILGQKVEFLVSFYNNEISEKSEIFDDQFSVERPDGSNFTLKIRSTKLEDSAMYFCATKIRAGYNEQFFGPGTRLTVL.

This clonotype was seen a handful of times. The rearrangement uses TRBV9 and TRBJ2-3, with a weak D call TRBD1 (5 bases). Germline-derived CDR1 and CDR2 are SGDLS and YYNGEE. The ends were cut back, 2 bases at V and 1 base at J, with 5 bases in the middle. The CDR3 runs to 13 residues. CDR3 nucleotide sequence: TGTGCCAGCAGCGTCAGGGGCACAGATACGCAGTATTTT. As protein: CASSVRGTDTQYF. Using reference TRBV9 and TRBJ2-3 for the parts outside the CDR3, the full variable domain is DSGVTQTPKHLITATGQRVTLRCSPRSGDLSVYWYQQSLDQGLQFLIQYYNGEERAKGNILERFSAQQFPDLHSELNLSSLELGDSALYFCASSVRGTDTQYFGPGTRLTVL.